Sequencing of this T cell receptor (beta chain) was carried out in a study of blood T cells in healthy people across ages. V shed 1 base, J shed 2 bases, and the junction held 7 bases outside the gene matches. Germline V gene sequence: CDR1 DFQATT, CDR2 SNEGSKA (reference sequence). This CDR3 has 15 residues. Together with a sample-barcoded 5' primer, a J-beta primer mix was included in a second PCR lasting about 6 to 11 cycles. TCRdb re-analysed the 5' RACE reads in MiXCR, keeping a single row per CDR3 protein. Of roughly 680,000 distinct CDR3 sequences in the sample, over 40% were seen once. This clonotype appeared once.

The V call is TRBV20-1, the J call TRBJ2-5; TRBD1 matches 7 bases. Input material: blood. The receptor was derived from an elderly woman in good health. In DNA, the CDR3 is TGCAGTGCTAGAGGGGGACAGACTAATCAAGAGACCCAGTACTTC. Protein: CSARGGQTNQETQYF.